This TCR beta chain was obtained from a study of T-cell reconstitution after alpha-beta-depleted transplantation in children. Unique molecular identifiers were used to barcode this TCRbeta library. TCRdb passed the PCR reads through MiXCR, listing each CDR3 protein once. The sample consists of approximately 350,000 distinct CDR3 sequences, 13% of them appearing once. This clonotype has more than one count but fewer than ten. Trimming shortened V by 4 bases and J by 4 bases, and 4 bases separated the two germline ends. There are 11 residues in the CDR3. This material consisted of PBMCs, taken from the stem cell graft. This TCR was recovered from a human donor who donated a stem cell graft to a child with Fanconi anemia. J is TRBJ1-1 and V is TRBV12-3 or TRBV12-4; D gene unclear. This CDR3 is CASSSLTEAFF. DNA of the CDR3: TGTGCCAGCAGTTCCCTCACTGAAGCTTTCTTT.